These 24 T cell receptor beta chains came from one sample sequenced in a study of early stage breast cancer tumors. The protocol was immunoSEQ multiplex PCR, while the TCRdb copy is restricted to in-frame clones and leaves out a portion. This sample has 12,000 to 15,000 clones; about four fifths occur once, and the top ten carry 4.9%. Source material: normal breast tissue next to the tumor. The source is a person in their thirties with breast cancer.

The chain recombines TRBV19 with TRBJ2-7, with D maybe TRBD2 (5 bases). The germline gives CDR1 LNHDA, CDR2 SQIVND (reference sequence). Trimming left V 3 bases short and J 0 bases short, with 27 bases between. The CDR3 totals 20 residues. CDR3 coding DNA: TGTGCCAGTAGTATGGGATATGAGACTTCTAGCTCACCCTTCTCCTACGAGCAGTACTTC. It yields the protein CASSMGYETSSSPFSYEQYF.

CDR3 bases: TGTGCCAGCAGCTTCGGACAGGGCCTGGATGAGCAGTTCTTC. Encoded protein: CASSFGQGLDEQFF. The rearrangement uses TRBV7-9 and TRBJ2-1; TRBD1 matches 8 bases. In germline, CDR1 is SEHNR, CDR2 FQNEAQ (reference sequence). With 3 bases clipped from V and 8 bases from J, the junction kept 6 bases outside the gene matches. The CDR3 length is 14 residues.

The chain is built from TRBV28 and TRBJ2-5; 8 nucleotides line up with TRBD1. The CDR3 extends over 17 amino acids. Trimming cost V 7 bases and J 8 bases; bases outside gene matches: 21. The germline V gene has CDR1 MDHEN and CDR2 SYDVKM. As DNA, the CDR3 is TGTGCCAGCAACCCCGGACAGGGACTCTTACCCAAGAGTACCCAGTACTTC. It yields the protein CASNPGQGLLPKSTQYF.

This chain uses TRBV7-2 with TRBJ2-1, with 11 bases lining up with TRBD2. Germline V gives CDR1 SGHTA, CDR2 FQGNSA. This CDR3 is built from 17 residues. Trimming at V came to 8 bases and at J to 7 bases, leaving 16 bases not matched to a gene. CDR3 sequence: CASSFLTSGSSWNEQFF. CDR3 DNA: TGTGCCAGCTCATTTCTAACTAGCGGGAGTTCTTGGAATGAGCAGTTCTTC.

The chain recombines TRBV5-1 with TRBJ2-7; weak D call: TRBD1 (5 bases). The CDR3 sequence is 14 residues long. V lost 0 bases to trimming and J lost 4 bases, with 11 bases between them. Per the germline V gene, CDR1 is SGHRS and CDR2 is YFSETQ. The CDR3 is CASSLGSQGYEQYF. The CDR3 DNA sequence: TGCGCCAGCAGCTTGGGATCCCAGGGTTACGAGCAGTACTTC.

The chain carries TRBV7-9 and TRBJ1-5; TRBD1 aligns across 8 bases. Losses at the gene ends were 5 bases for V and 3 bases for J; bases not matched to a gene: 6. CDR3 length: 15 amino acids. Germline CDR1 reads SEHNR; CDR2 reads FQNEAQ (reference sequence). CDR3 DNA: TGTGCCAGCAGCCCTGGGACAGGCCTCAATCAGCCCCAGCATTTT. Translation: CASSPGTGLNQPQHF.

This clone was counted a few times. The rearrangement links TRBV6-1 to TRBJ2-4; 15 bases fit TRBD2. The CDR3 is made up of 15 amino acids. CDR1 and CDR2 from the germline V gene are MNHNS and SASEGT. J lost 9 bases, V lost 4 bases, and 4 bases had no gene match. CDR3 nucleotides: TGTGCCAGCAGTGGGACTAGCGGGAGGGTGAGCATTCAGTACTTC. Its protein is CASSGTSGRVSIQYF.

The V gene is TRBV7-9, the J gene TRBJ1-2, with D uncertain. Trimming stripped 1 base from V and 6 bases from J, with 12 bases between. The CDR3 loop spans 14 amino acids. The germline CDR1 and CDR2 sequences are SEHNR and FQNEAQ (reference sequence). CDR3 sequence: CASSLVLGANGYTF. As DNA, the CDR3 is TGTGCCAGCAGCTTAGTATTGGGAGCCAATGGCTACACCTTC. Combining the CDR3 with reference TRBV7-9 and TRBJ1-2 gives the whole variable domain DTGVSQNPRHKITKRGQNVTFRCDPISEHNRLYWYRQTLGQGPEFLTYFQNEAQLEKSRLLSDRFSAERPKGSFSTLEIQRTEQGDSAMYLCASSLVLGANGYTFGSGTRLTVV.

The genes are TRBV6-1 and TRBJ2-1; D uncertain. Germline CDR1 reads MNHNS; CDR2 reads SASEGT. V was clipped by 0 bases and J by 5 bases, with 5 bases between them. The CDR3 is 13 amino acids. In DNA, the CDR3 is TGTGCCAGCAGTGAAGCGGTCCACAATGAGCAGTTCTTC. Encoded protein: CASSEAVHNEQFF.

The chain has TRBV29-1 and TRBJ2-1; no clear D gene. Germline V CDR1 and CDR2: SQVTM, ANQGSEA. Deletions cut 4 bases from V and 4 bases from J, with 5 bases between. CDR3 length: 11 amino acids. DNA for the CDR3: TGCAGCGTTGCTTTATACAATGAGCAGTTCTTC. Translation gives CSVALYNEQFF.

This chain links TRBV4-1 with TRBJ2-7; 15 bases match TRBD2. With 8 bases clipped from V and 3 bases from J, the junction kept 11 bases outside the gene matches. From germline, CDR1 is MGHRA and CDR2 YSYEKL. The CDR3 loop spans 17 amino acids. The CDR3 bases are TGCGCCAGCGGGGAATCGGGACTAGCGGGAGGACTCTACGAGCAGTACTTC. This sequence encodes CASGESGLAGGLYEQYF.

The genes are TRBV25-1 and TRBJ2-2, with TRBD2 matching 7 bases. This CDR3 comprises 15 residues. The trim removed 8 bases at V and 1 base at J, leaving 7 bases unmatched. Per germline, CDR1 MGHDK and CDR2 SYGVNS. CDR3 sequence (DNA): TGTGCCAGCTCCCTCCCGGGAGGGAACACCGGGGAGCTGTTTTTT. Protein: CASSLPGGNTGELFF. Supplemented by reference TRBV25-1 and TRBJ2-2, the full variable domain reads EADIYQTPRYLVIGTGKKITLECSQTMGHDKMYWYQQDPGMELHLIHYSYGVNSTEKGDLSSESTVSRIRTEHFPLTLESARPSHTSQYLCASSLPGGNTGELFFGEGSRLTVL.

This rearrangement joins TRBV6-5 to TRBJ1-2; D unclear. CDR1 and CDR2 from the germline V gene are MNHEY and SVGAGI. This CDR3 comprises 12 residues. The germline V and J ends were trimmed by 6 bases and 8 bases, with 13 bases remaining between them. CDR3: CASSQARAGYTF. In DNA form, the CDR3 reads TGTGCCAGCAGCCAGGCACGAGCCGGCTACACCTTC.

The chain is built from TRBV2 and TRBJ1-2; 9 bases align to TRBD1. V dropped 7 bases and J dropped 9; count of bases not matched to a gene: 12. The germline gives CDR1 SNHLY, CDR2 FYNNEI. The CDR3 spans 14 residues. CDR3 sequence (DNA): TGTGCCAGCAAGGGACAGGGTCCGTCGTTGAGCTACACCTTC. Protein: CASKGQGPSLSYTF.

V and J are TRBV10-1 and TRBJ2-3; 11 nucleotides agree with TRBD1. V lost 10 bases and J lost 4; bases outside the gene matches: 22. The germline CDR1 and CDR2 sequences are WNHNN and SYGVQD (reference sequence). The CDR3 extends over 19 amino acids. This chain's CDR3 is CANPVGTGGGSVPPDTQYF. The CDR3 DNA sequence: TGCGCCAACCCAGTCGGGACAGGGGGGGGATCAGTCCCACCAGATACGCAGTATTTT.

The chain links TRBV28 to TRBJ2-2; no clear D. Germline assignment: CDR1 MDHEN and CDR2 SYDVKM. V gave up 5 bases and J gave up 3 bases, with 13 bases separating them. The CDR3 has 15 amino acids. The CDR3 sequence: CASSPQRPYTGELFF. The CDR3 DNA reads TGTGCCAGCAGTCCTCAGCGACCCTACACCGGGGAGCTGTTTTTT.

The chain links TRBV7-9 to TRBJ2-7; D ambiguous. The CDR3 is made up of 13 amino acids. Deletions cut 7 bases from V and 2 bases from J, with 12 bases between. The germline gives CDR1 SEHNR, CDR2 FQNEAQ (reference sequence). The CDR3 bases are TGTGCCAGCAAAGGGCCAATACCCTACGAGCAGTACTTC. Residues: CASKGPIPYEQYF.

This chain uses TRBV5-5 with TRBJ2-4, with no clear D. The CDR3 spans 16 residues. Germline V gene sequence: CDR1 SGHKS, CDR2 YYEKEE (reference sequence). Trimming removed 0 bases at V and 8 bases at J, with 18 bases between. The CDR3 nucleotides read TGTGCCAGCAGCTTGGCCTTCGGTGGCCTTTCGGACATTCAGTACTTC. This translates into CASSLAFGGLSDIQYF. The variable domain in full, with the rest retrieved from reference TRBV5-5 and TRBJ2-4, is DAGVTQSPTHLIKTRGQQVTLRCSPISGHKSVSWYQQVLGQGPQFIFQYYEKEERGRGNFPDRFSARQFPNYSSELNVNALLLGDSALYLCASSLAFGGLSDIQYFGAGTRLSVL.

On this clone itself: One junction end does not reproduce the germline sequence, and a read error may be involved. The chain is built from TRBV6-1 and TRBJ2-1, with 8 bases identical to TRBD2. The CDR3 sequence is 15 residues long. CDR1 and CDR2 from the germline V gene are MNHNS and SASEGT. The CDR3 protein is CASREAGVAADEQFF. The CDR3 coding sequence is TGTGCCAGCAGGGAAGCGGGAGTGGCGGCTGATGAGCAGTTCTTC.

This CDR3 reads CVNGAENYEQYF. In DNA form, the CDR3 reads TGCGTCAACGGGGCGGAGAACTACGAGCAGTACTTC. The V call is TRBV10-2, the J call TRBJ2-7, with D perhaps being TRBD1 or TRBD2 (5 bases each). The length of the CDR3 is 12 residues. Germline CDR1 is WSHSY and CDR2 is SAAADI.

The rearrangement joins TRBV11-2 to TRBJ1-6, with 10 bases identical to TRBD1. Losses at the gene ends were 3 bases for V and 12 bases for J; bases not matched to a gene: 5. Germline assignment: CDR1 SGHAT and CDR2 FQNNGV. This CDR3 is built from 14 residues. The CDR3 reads CASSLEGQGRPLHF. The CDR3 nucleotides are TGTGCCAGCAGCTTGGAGGGACAGGGGAGACCCCTCCACTTT.

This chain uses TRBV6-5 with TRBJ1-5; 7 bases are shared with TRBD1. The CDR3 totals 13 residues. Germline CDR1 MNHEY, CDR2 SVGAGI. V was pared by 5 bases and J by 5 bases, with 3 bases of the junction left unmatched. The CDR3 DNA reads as TGTGCCAGCAGTCCTAGGGGGCATCAGCCCCAGCATTTT. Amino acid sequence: CASSPRGHQPQHF.

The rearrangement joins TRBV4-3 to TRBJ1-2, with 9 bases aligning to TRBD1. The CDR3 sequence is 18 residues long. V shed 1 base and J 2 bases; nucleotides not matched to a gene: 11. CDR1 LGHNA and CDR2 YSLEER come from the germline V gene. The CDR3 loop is CASSQAPDRGRENYGYTF. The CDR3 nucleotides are TGCGCCAGCAGCCAAGCGCCGGACAGGGGCCGTGAGAACTATGGCTACACCTTC.

CDR3 loop: CASTRRGQPNEKLFF. CDR3 DNA sequence: TGTGCCAGCACACGGCGGGGACAGCCTAATGAAAAACTGTTTTTT. The chain has TRBV7-9 and TRBJ1-4, with 7 bases that match TRBD1. Germline trimming cut 7 bases from V and 3 bases from J; bases unmatched to any gene: 8. CDR1 SEHNR and CDR2 FQNEAQ come from the germline V gene (reference sequence). The CDR3 spans 15 residues.